One sample yielded the 14 T cell receptor beta chains listed below, sequenced in a study of T-cell reconstitution after alpha-beta-depleted transplantation in children. It was with unique molecular identifiers that the TCRbeta library was prepared. TCRdb reanalysed the PCR reads using MiXCR and keeps one entry per CDR3 protein. The sample records 150,000 to 200,000 distinct CDR3 sequences, more than 9.5% being singletons. The material sequenced was PBMCs, taken before TCRalphabeta/CD19-depleted stem cell transplant. Receptors were obtained from a boy aged 2-15 years with acute myeloid leukemia, due to receive a stem cell transplant.

As concerns this clonotype: The junction differs from germline at one of its ends, possibly a read error. The V call is TRBV6-6, the J call TRBJ2-7, with a possible D match to TRBD2 (5 bases). Germline V gene sequence: CDR1 MNHNY, CDR2 SVGAGI (reference sequence). The CDR3 runs to 13 residues. CDR3 region: CDSSYGSSYEQYF. The CDR3 DNA reads TGTGACAGCAGTTATGGGAGTTCCTACGAACAGTACTTC.

This clonotype was detected many times. The V call is TRBV20-1, the J call TRBJ2-1; 10 bases align to TRBD1. Germline V gives CDR1 DFQATT, CDR2 SNEGSKA (reference sequence). The trim removed 1 base at V and 7 bases at J, leaving 7 bases unmatched. The CDR3 sequence is 15 residues long. As DNA, the CDR3 is TGCAGTGCTAGAGCTCGGGACAGGGGTTCAAATGAGCAGTTCTTC. It encodes CSARARDRGSNEQFF.

This clonotype was observed many times. The rearrangement joins TRBV19 to TRBJ2-1, with 7 bases matching TRBD1. The V gene's germline CDR1 is LNHDA and CDR2 SQIVND (reference sequence). The CDR3 consists of 15 residues. Losses at the gene ends were 5 bases for V and 4 bases for J; bases not matched to a gene: 8. The DNA for the CDR3 is TGTGCCAGTAGTCCGGACAGGCAGAAATACAATGAGCAGTTCTTC. This gives the protein CASSPDRQKYNEQFF.

This clonotype was seen at least ten times. The CDR3 loop reads CSAPRDRGLGYTF. In DNA, the CDR3 is TGCAGTGCACCCCGGGACAGGGGGCTCGGCTACACCTTC. V usage is TRBV20-1 and J usage is TRBJ1-2, with 12 nucleotides matching TRBD1. Losses at the gene ends were 6 bases for V and 8 bases for J; bases not matched to a gene: 7. Germline-derived CDR1 and CDR2 are DFQATT and SNEGSKA (reference sequence). The CDR3 totals 13 residues.

The chain is built from TRBV11-2 and TRBJ2-7, with D possibly matching TRBD1 (6 bases). Germline CDR1 reads SGHAT; CDR2 reads FQNNGV. Trimming pared 5 bases from V and 6 bases from J, leaving 38 bases between. This CDR3 spans 21 amino acids. CDR3 DNA sequence: TGTGCCAGCAGCCTTGGGCCGGTTTGGGGACAAGGAGCATCTAACCTTAGCGAGCAGTACTTC. This gives the protein CASSLGPVWGQGASNLSEQYF.

This clonotype has ten or more counts. The V and J genes are TRBV28 and TRBJ2-2; D gene ambiguous. The CDR3 is 12 residues long. Trimming stripped 4 bases from V and 6 bases from J, with 6 bases between. Germline CDR1 is MDHEN and CDR2 is SYDVKM. DNA for the CDR3: TGTGCCAGCAGTTCCCCCCCCGGGGAGCTGTTTTTT. Protein sequence: CASSSPPGELFF.

The rearrangement uses TRBV11-1 and TRBJ2-3, with TRBD2 matching 13 bases. The J segment lost 4 bases and the V segment lost 4 bases, leaving 5 bases of the junction unmatched. Germline CDR1 reads SGHAT; CDR2 reads FQDESV (reference sequence). This CDR3 region has 16 residues. In DNA, the CDR3 is TGTGCCAGCAGCTATGGGACTAGCGGGACGTCAGATACGCAGTATTTT. It specifies CASSYGTSGTSDTQYF.

Concerning this clonotype: This sequence may be a read error, since a much larger clone differs from it by one base. This rearrangement joins TRBV20-1 to TRBJ2-3; D is possibly TRBD1 or TRBD2 (5 bases each). Germline V gives CDR1 DFQATT, CDR2 SNEGSKA (reference sequence). The CDR3 is 16 residues long. Trimming stripped 1 base from V and 0 bases from J, with 14 bases between. CDR3 bases: TGCAGTGCTAGAGGGACGCTAGGGACCAGCACAGATACGCAGTATTTT. Encoded protein: CSARGTLGTSTDTQYF.

This clonotype was observed many times. The rearrangement uses TRBV5-5 and TRBJ2-3, with D possibly TRBD1 on 6 matching bases. Trimming pared 2 bases from V and 2 bases from J, leaving 12 bases between. This CDR3 comprises 15 residues. The germline CDR1 and CDR2 sequences are SGHKS and YYEKEE (reference sequence). Here the CDR3 reads CASSLKQGYTDTQYF. The CDR3 DNA reads TGTGCCAGCAGCTTAAAACAGGGTTACACAGATACGCAGTATTTT.

This clonotype has at least ten counts. The CDR3 region is CAISHGGADEQFF. The CDR3 DNA reads TGTGCCATCAGTCACGGGGGGGCAGATGAGCAGTTCTTC. This sequence joins TRBV10-3 and TRBJ2-1, with 8 bases identical to TRBD2. The CDR3 totals 13 residues. The V gene's germline CDR1 is ENHRY and CDR2 SYGVKD. The junction had 5 bases not matched to a gene; V was cut back by 5 bases and J by 8 bases.

This clonotype appeared many times. This chain links TRBV20-1 with TRBJ2-5, with D tentatively TRBD2 (6 bases). This CDR3 comprises 15 residues. V was clipped by 1 base and J by 3 bases, with 15 bases between them. The germline gives CDR1 DFQATT, CDR2 SNEGSKA (reference sequence). CDR3 residues: CSARGRSRGKETQYF. CDR3 nucleotide sequence: TGCAGTGCTAGAGGGCGGTCTCGGGGGAAAGAGACCCAGTACTTC.

This clonotype was recorded many times. The chain links TRBV5-1 to TRBJ1-2, with TRBD1 matching over 8 bases. Per the germline V gene, CDR1 is SGHRS and CDR2 is YFSETQ. Unmatched junction bases numbered 6, after V lost 0 bases and J lost 2 bases. This CDR3 spans 16 amino acids. For the CDR3, the DNA is TGCGCCAGCAGCTTGGGGGACAGGTCCCCCAACTATGGCTACACCTTC. This sequence encodes CASSLGDRSPNYGYTF.

This clonotype was found many times. The chain has TRBV5-1 and TRBJ2-5; the D is unclear. V was shortened by 2 bases and J by 1 base, with 6 bases between the two germline ends. Germline CDR1 SGHRS, CDR2 YFSETQ. The CDR3 covers 13 residues. The CDR3 reads CASSFRAQETQYF. The CDR3 DNA is TGCGCCAGCAGCTTTCGGGCCCAAGAGACCCAGTACTTC.

This clonotype was seen ten or more times. The rearrangement links TRBV21-1 to TRBJ2-2; the table names TRBD2, a call not compared with the DNA. TRBV21-1 is a pseudogene segment. The CDR3 length is 19 residues. The CDR3 reads CASRGPRLAGSLVTGELFF. CDR3 sequence (DNA): TGTGCCAGCAGGGGGCCGAGACTAGCGGGATCCTTGGTCACCGGGGAGCTGTTTTTT.